This is a list of T cell receptor beta chains from one sample in a study of blood T cell repertoires in COVID-19. Sequencing used immunoSEQ multiplex PCR; TCRdb keeps in-frame clones, though not all of them. Among 250,000 to 350,000 clones listed, about 84% were seen once. What was sequenced was peripheral blood. The receptors originated from a woman aged 45-65 years with acute or convalescent COVID-19. Each CDR3 is given with its conserved first and last residue. Each record gives: J gene, V gene, D gene, clone size, CDR3 protein, CDR3 DNA. The D gene is left open where the match is weak. Rows may omit the clone size; those that give it use once, few, many or a size class.

TRBJ2-1 | TRBV24-1 | - | - | CATSAGTVGNEQFF | TGTGCCACCAGCGCCGGGACTGTAGGGAATGAGCAGTTCTTC
TRBJ1-5 | TRBV14 | - | - | CASSRQGGQPQHF | TGTGCCAGCAGCCGCCAGGGTGGTCAGCCCCAGCATTTT
TRBJ2-1 | TRBV11-2 | TRBD2 | - | CASSLGGGQFF | TGTGCCAGCAGCTTAGGCGGGGGGCAGTTCTTC
TRBJ2-1 | TRBV7-3 | TRBD2 | - | CASSLSLAAYNEQFF | TGTGCCAGCAGCTTAAGTCTAGCGGCCTACAATGAGCAGTTCTTC
TRBJ1-6 | TRBV9 | TRBD1 | few | CASSVTGVDYNSPLHF | TGTGCCAGCAGCGTGACAGGGGTGGACTATAATTCACCCCTCCACTTT
TRBJ2-3 | TRBV7-2 | TRBD2 | - | CASSLLAGGSDTQYF | TGTGCCAGCAGCCTGCTAGCGGGAGGGAGCGATACGCAGTATTTT
TRBJ2-7 | TRBV6-1 | - | - | CASSNGYEQYF | TGTGCCAGCTCTAACGGTTACGAGCAGTACTTC
TRBJ2-1 | TRBV6-6 | TRBD2 | once | CASSYGGTSYNEQFF | TGTGCCAGCAGTTACGGGGGGACTAGCTACAATGAGCAGTTCTTC
TRBJ2-4 | TRBV3-1/TRBV3-2 | TRBD2 | - | CASSLGTQGGVAKNIQYF | TGTGCCAGCAGCCTCGGGACGCAGGGAGGGGTAGCCAAAAACATTCAGTACTTC
TRBJ1-1 | TRBV7-2 | - | - | CASSLVGTKRGEAFF | TGTGCCAGCAGCTTAGTCGGGACAAAGAGGGGTGAAGCTTTCTTT
TRBJ2-4 | TRBV29-1 | - | - | CSVEPRDEDKNIQYF | TGCAGCGTTGAACCCAGGGATGAAGACAAAAACATTCAGTACTTC
TRBJ2-7 | TRBV28 | TRBD1 | - | CASSRPYRDRGGAEQYF | TGTGCCAGCAGCCGACCTTATCGGGACAGGGGCGGGGCCGAGCAGTACTTC
TRBJ2-1 | TRBV9 | TRBD2 | - | CASSELAGDYNEQFF | TGTGCCAGCAGCGAGCTAGCGGGGGACTACAATGAGCAGTTCTTC
TRBJ2-2 | TRBV24-1 | - | - | CATAGGAKSAGTNTGELFF | TGTGCCACCGCTGGGGGGGCGAAATCAGCGGGGACGAACACCGGGGAGCTGTTTTTT
TRBJ2-7 | TRBV7-6 | TRBD1 | - | CASSLHSGQGAEEQYF | TGTGCCAGCAGCTTACACTCAGGACAGGGGGCTGAGGAGCAGTACTTC
TRBJ2-4 | TRBV6-5 | - | - | CASSYSGKGKNIQYF | TGTGCCAGCAGTTACTCCGGGAAGGGCAAAAACATTCAGTACTTC
TRBJ1-1 | TRBV7-9 | TRBD1 | - | CASSPGTGGINTEAFF | TGTGCCAGCAGCCCCGGGACAGGAGGAATAAACACTGAAGCTTTCTTT
TRBJ1-2 | TRBV5-8 | - | - | CASSLTNRVRAYTF | TGTGCCAGCAGCTTGACCAACAGGGTGAGGGCCTACACCTTC
TRBJ2-7 | TRBV19 | TRBD1 | - | CASSRAGGGFYEQYF | TGTGCCAGTAGTAGGGCAGGGGGCGGATTCTACGAGCAGTACTTC
TRBJ2-7 | TRBV10-3 | - | - | CAISGGGEQYF | TGTGCCATCAGCGGCGGTGGGGAGCAGTACTTC
TRBJ2-7 | TRBV4-2 | TRBD2 | - | CASSQDHSGEYEQYF | TGTGCCAGCAGCCAAGATCATAGCGGGGAATACGAGCAGTACTTC
TRBJ2-3 | TRBV24-1 | TRBD2 | - | CATSDWTSVGTDTQYF | TGTGCCACCAGTGACTGGACTAGCGTCGGCACAGATACGCAGTATTTT
TRBJ1-4 | TRBV4-2 | - | - | CASSQEFQGRGEKLFF | TGTGCCAGCAGCCAAGAATTCCAGGGGCGCGGTGAAAAACTGTTTTTT
TRBJ2-7 | TRBV24-1 | TRBD1 | - | CATSDSGQGDYEQYF | TGTGCCACCAGTGATTCCGGACAGGGTGACTACGAGCAGTACTTC
TRBJ2-3 | TRBV19 | - | once | CASSTRLEVADTQYF | TGTGCCAGTAGTACCCGACTAGAAGTAGCAGATACGCAGTATTTT
TRBJ2-5 | TRBV5-6 | TRBD1 | - | CASSWGQANQETQYF | TGTGCCAGCAGCTGGGGACAGGCCAACCAAGAGACCCAGTACTTC
TRBJ1-5 | TRBV28 | TRBD1 | - | CASRPGTGGGQPQHF | TGTGCCAGCAGACCTGGGACAGGGGGTGGTCAGCCCCAGCATTTT
TRBJ2-1 | TRBV10-3 | TRBD1 | - | CAISVGQGVSEQFF | TGTGCCATCAGTGTGGGACAGGGGGTTAGTGAGCAGTTCTTC
TRBJ2-1 | TRBV6-6 | - | - | CASSTGNEQFF | TGTGCCAGCAGTACGGGAAATGAGCAGTTCTTC
TRBJ2-7 | TRBV4-2 | TRBD2 | - | CASSYRLAGMHREQYF | TGTGCCAGCAGCTATCGACTAGCGGGAATGCATCGCGAGCAGTACTTC
TRBJ1-4 | TRBV28 | - | - | CASRRGLGGNPTNEKLFF | TGTGCCAGCAGAAGGGGCCTCGGGGGGAATCCAACTAATGAAAAACTGTTTTTT
TRBJ1-4 | TRBV18 | - | few | CASSPPGQGGEKLFF | TGTGCCAGCTCACCACCGGGCCAGGGTGGGGAAAAACTGTTTTTT
TRBJ1-2 | TRBV9 | TRBD1 | - | CASSVEQGAGGYTF | TGTGCCAGCAGCGTAGAACAGGGGGCCGGGGGCTACACCTTC
TRBJ1-1 | TRBV19 | TRBD1 | - | CASSIFRDSNTEAFF | TGTGCCAGTAGTATTTTTCGGGACAGCAACACTGAAGCTTTCTTT